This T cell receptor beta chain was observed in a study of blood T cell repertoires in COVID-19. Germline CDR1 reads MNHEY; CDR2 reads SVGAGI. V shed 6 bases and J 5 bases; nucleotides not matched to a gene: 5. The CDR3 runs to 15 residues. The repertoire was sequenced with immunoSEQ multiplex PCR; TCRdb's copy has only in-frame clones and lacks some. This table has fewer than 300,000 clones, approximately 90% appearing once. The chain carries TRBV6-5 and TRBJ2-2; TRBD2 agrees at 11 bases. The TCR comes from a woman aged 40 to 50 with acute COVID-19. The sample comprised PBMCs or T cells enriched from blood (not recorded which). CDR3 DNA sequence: TGTGCCAGCAGCAAACTAGCGGGAGTGACCGGGGAGCTGTTTTTT. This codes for CASSKLAGVTGELFF.